This TCR beta chain was sequenced for a study of shared clonotypes between healthy human individuals. With respect to this clone: What it binds is unknown.

Each replicate PCR on the sorted subsets used roughly 190 ng DNA (approximately 33,000 T cell genomes). Some clones are missing from TCRdb's copy, which holds only in-frame ones; the method was immunoSEQ multiplex PCR. The table lists 110,000 or so clones, 68% of them singletons. Points from the study as a whole: When naive CD4 clonotypes were compared across several donors, around 4.6% were shared.

This CDR3 has 15 residues. The ends were cut back, 0 bases at V and 6 bases at J, with 12 bases in the middle. From germline, CDR1 is MNHNS and CDR2 SASEGT. This sequence joins TRBV6-1 and TRBJ2-1, with D possibly TRBD2 on 5 matching bases. The clonotype comes from a woman aged 30 to 39 in good health. The specimen sequenced was memory CD8+ T cells sorted from blood. The subset is: CD45RO+ cells pooled with CCR7-negative TemRA cells. The CDR3 bases are TGTGCCAGCAGTGAAGCCGATAGCGCGAGCAATGAGCAGTTCTTC. Translation: CASSEADSASNEQFF.